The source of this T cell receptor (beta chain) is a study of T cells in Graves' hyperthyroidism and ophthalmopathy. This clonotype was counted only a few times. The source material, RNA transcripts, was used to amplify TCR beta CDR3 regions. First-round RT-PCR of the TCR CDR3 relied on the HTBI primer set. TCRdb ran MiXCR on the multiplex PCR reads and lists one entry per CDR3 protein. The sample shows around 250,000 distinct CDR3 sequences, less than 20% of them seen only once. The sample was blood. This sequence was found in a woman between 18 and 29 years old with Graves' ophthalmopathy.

The CDR3 nucleotides read TGTGCCAGCAGCTCCTCCGGGGGGAGCGGGGGGGAGACCCAGTACTTC. As protein: CASSSSGGSGGETQYF. The gene calls are TRBV7-9 and TRBJ2-5; 9 nucleotides match TRBD2. The length of the CDR3 is 16 residues. Germline CDR1 SEHNR, CDR2 FQNEAQ (reference sequence). Losses at the gene ends were 4 bases for V and 5 bases for J; bases not matched to a gene: 11.